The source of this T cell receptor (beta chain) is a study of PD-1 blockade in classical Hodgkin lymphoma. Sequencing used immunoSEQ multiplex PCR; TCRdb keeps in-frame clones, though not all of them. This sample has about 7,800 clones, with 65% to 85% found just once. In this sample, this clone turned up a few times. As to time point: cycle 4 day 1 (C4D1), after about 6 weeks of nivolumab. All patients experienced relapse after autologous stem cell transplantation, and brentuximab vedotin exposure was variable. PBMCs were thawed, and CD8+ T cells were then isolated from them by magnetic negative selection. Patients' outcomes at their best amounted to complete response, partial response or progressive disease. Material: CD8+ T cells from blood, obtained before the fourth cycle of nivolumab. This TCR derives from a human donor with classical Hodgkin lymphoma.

This chain's CDR3 is CASGAGRGYEQYF. CDR3 in DNA: TGTGCCAGCGGTGCCGGGAGGGGTTACGAGCAGTACTTC. The V call is TRBV7-2, the J call TRBJ2-7; 8 nucleotides align to TRBD2. Unmatched junction bases numbered 7, after V lost 8 bases and J lost 4 bases. Germline V CDR1 and CDR2: SGHTA, FQGNSA. This CDR3 spans 13 amino acids.